This entry lists 18 T cell receptor beta chains sequenced from one sample in a study of tissue T cells after allogeneic stem cell transplantation. TCRdb's table, derived via immunoSEQ multiplex PCR, lists solely in-frame clones and lacks some. The sample holds about 20,000 clones, just under 75% seen once. The sample comprised spleen. The receptors derive from a female BALB/c mouse in good health. Strain haplotype (MHC): H2-d.

Concerning this clone itself: Any gene name here is a mouse gene name. With the read ending 1 residue before the CDR3 end, the germline J gene is used to fill in that end. The chain employs TRBV5 and TRBJ1-4; 8 bases are a match to TRBD1. Germline lookup yields CDR1 LGHNA and CDR2 YNLKQL (reference sequence). V shed 0 bases and J 5 bases; nucleotides not matched to a gene: 2. This CDR3 spans 15 amino acids. The CDR3 bases that were read are TGTGCCAGCAGCCAAGAGACAGGGGATAACGAAAGATTATTT. Its protein is CASSQETGDNERLF. The whole CDR3 protein reads CASSQETGDNERLFF.

This clone was detected a few times. Mouse gene names apply. The read ends 1 residue early relative to the CDR3; the germline J gene fills the gap. This rearrangement joins TRBV13-1 to TRBJ2-7; possibly TRBD2 for D (5 bases). The CDR3 covers 12 residues. The germline V gene encodes CDR1 NSHNY and CDR2 SYGAGN. With 4 bases removed from V and 3 bases from J, the gap between germline ends came to 8 bases. CDR3 bases read: TGTGCCAGCAGTCGTACTGGCTATGAACAGTAC. Encoded protein: CASSRTGYEQY. The full CDR3 is CASSRTGYEQYF.

Concerning this clone itself: Gene names and germline refer to mouse. The CDR3 goes on 1 residue after the read ends, and that part is filled in from the germline J gene. The chain employs TRBV31 and TRBJ2-5; 7 bases agree with TRBD1. CDR1 GKSSPN and CDR2 SITVG come from the germline V gene. Trimming at V came to 0 bases and at J to 0 bases, leaving 3 bases not matched to a gene. This CDR3 comprises 15 residues. CDR3 DNA, as far as it was read: TGTGCCTGGAGTCTAATGGGACAGAACCAAGACACCCAGTAC. It yields the protein CAWSLMGQNQDTQY. From start to end, the CDR3 is CAWSLMGQNQDTQYF.

About this clone itself: These gene names are mouse names. Sequencing ends 1 residue short of the CDR3 end; the germline J gene provides the rest. The genes are TRBV13-2 and TRBJ1-5; no clear D. The CDR3 sequence is 12 residues long. Germline CDR1 and CDR2: NNHNN and SYGAGS (reference sequence). V lost 0 bases to trimming and J lost 4 bases, with 2 bases between them. CDR3 bases read: TGTGCCAGCGGTGATGGTAACCAGGCTCCGCTT. Its protein is CASGDGNQAPL. The complete CDR3 sequence is CASGDGNQAPLF.

Concerning this clone itself: The gene names given are mouse names. Read sequence stops 1 residue before the CDR3 end, and the germline J gene provides the missing end. V gene TRBV20 combines with J gene TRBJ2-1; TRBD2 matches 11 bases. The V segment lost 1 base and the J segment 6 bases; nucleotides outside the gene matches: 2. Germline CDR1 is GFQATS and CDR2 is STVNSAI. This CDR3 has 14 amino acids. The part of the CDR3 DNA that was read is TGTGGTGCTAGGGCCGGGACTGGGGGTGCTGAGCAGTTC. It is translated as CGARAGTGGAEQF. The whole CDR3 protein is CGARAGTGGAEQFF.

With regard to this clone: Mouse gene names and germline throughout. Coverage ceases 1 residue before the CDR3 finishes, and the germline J gene fills in the end. This rearrangement joins TRBV13-3 to TRBJ2-4; D is possibly TRBD1 or TRBD2 (6 bases each). The V end was cut by 0 bases, the J end by 1 base, with 9 bases between. This CDR3 has 15 residues. Per germline, CDR1 NNHDY and CDR2 SYVADS. The CDR3 is CASSDGGRGQNTLYF. The sequenced part of the CDR3 DNA is TGTGCCAGCAGTGATGGGGGGCGCGGTCAAAACACCTTGTAC. The variable domain in full, completed from reference TRBV13-3 and TRBJ2-4, reads EAAVTQSPRSKVAVTGGKVTLSCHQTNNHDYMYWYRQDTGHGLRLIHYSYVADSTEKGDIPDGYKASRPSQENFSLILELASLSQTAVYFCASSDGGRGQNTLYFGAGTRLSVL.

Concerning this clone: All gene names here are mouse names. The read ends 1 residue before the CDR3 terminus; that terminus is restored from the germline J gene. The chain is built from TRBV17 and TRBJ1-1; D possibly corresponds to TRBD1 (5 bases). CDR3 size: 13 residues. Trimming left V 5 bases short and J 0 bases short, with 7 bases between. CDR1 and CDR2 (germline): MNHDT, YYDKIL. CDR3 DNA, as far as it was read: TGTGCTAGCAGTGACAGTGCAAACACAGAAGTCTTC. This translates into CASSDSANTEVF. The whole CDR3 protein reads CASSDSANTEVFF.

A note on this clone: Gene names are mouse gene names. The read terminates 1 residue ahead of where the CDR3 ends, so the germline J gene completes it. V usage is TRBV20 and J usage is TRBJ2-7; no reliable D call. The CDR3 length is 12 residues. Between the trimmed V and J ends, which lost 0 bases and 8 bases, there was a span of 11 bases. Looked up from germline, CDR1 is GFQATS and CDR2 is STVNSAI. CDR3 bases read: TGTGGTGCTAGGGATAGCAAAGGACAACAGTAC. Its protein is CGARDSKGQQY. The whole CDR3 protein reads CGARDSKGQQYF.

Comments on this clone: Gene names follow the mouse nomenclature. From the germline J gene comes the end of the CDR3, since the read stops 1 residue before it. This rearrangement joins TRBV2 to TRBJ1-4; D is unresolved. This CDR3 region has 16 residues. V lost 0 bases and J lost 3, with 11 bases in between. CDR1 and CDR2 from the germline V gene are LGHNA and YSYQKL. This CDR3 is CASSQEGRHTNERLFF. The part of the CDR3 DNA that was read is TGTGCCAGCAGCCAAGAAGGGAGACACACCAACGAAAGATTATTT.

On this clone itself: Genes here carry mouse names. Read coverage stops 1 residue before the CDR3 terminus; the germline J gene supplies the remainder. The chain combines TRBV13-1 with TRBJ1-5, with 8 bases lining up with TRBD1. The CDR3 loop spans 16 amino acids. With V trimmed by 2 bases and J by 0 bases, 4 bases remained unmatched. Germline V gene data show CDR1 as NSHNY and CDR2 as SYGAGN. This CDR3 is CASSDRGQSNNQAPLF. The sequenced part of the CDR3 DNA is TGTGCCAGCAGTGACAGGGGGCAGAGTAACAACCAGGCTCCGCTT. The whole variable domain, remainder taken from reference TRBV13-1 and TRBJ1-5, is EAAVTQSPRNKVTVTGGNVTLSCRQTNSHNYMYWYRQDTGHGLRLIHYSYGAGNLRIGDVPDGYKATRTTQEDFFLLLELASPSQTSLYFCASSDRGQSNNQAPLFGEGTRLSVL.

In regard to this clone: These gene names are mouse names. Coverage ceases 1 residue before the CDR3 finishes, and the germline J gene fills in the end. This chain joins TRBV31 and TRBJ2-1, with 11 bases matching TRBD2. The CDR3 is 15 residues long. Germline loops: CDR1 GKSSPN, CDR2 SITVG. The junction had 1 base not matched to a gene; V was cut back by 1 base and J by 2 bases. CDR3 loop: CAWSPDWGDYAEQFF. CDR3 DNA (partial): TGTGCCTGGAGTCCGGACTGGGGGGACTATGCTGAGCAGTTC.

Turning to this clone: These gene names are mouse names. The read ends 1 residue early relative to the CDR3; the germline J gene fills the gap. The chain employs TRBV13-1 and TRBJ2-2; possibly TRBD1 or TRBD2 for D (5 bases each). The CDR3 is made up of 13 amino acids. V was clipped by 0 bases and J by 5 bases, with 5 bases between them. Germline V lookup: CDR1 NSHNY, CDR2 SYGAGN. Here the CDR3 reads CASSDGGTGQLYF. The part of the CDR3 DNA that was read is TGTGCCAGCAGTGATGGGGGGACCGGGCAGCTCTAC.

On this clone itself: Gene names and germline match the mouse. Read coverage stops 1 residue before the CDR3 terminus; the germline J gene supplies the remainder. The chain links TRBV13-1 to TRBJ1-1; weak D call: TRBD1 (5 bases). V was cut by 3 bases and J by 0 bases, with 6 bases left in between. CDR3 size: 13 residues. Germline V CDR1 and CDR2: NSHNY, SYGAGN. The part of the CDR3 DNA that was read is TGTGCCAGCAGTGCGGGACAGAACACAGAAGTCTTC. Amino acid sequence: CASSAGQNTEVF. The full CDR3 reads CASSAGQNTEVFF.

As to this clone: Genes and germline come from the mouse. The read finishes 1 residue shy of the CDR3 end, and the germline J gene is used to complete it. Within the sample, other DNA sequences also encode this same CDR3. This chain uses TRBV13-1 with TRBJ1-2; D call uncertain. Trimming took 0 bases from V and 3 from J, leaving 3 bases between them. Germline V lookup: CDR1 NSHNY, CDR2 SYGAGN. CDR3 size: 12 residues. This CDR3 is CASSDGDSDYTF. The CDR3 bases that were read are TGTGCCAGCAGTGATGGGGACTCCGACTACACC.

In regard to this clone: Gene labels here are mouse ones. The CDR3 end falls 1 residue outside the read, so it is completed with the germline J gene. The chain couples TRBV31 to TRBJ2-5; 13 bases align to TRBD2. J gave up 2 bases and V 0 bases, and 2 bases lay outside the gene matches. Germline CDR1 and CDR2: GKSSPN and SITVG. This CDR3 is 16 amino acids long. The part of the CDR3 DNA that was read is TGTGCCTGGAGTCTGGGACTGGGGGGGTCCCAAGACACCCAGTAC. Translating it yields CAWSLGLGGSQDTQY. The CDR3 reads in full as CAWSLGLGGSQDTQYF.

About this clone itself: Gene and germline names: mouse. The CDR3 extends 1 residue past the end of the read, so its final part is completed from the germline J gene. This rearrangement joins TRBV29 to TRBJ1-1, with D possibly TRBD1 on 6 matching bases. V lost 2 bases and J lost 3, with 10 bases in between. This CDR3 is built from 14 residues. Germline V gene data show CDR1 as MSHET and CDR2 as SYDVDS. CDR3 amino acids: CASSLRQGYTEVFF. CDR3 bases read: TGTGCTAGCAGTTTAAGGCAGGGGTACACAGAAGTCTTC.

This clone turned up a few times. Gene names are the mouse ones. Read data end 1 residue before the CDR3 end; the end is taken from the germline J gene. Distinct nucleotide sequences in the sample also encode this CDR3. This chain connects TRBV2 to TRBJ2-7, with 8 bases matching TRBD2. The CDR3 is 15 amino acids. Germline V gives CDR1 LGHNA, CDR2 YSYQKL. With 2 bases clipped from V and 4 bases from J, the junction kept 7 bases outside the gene matches. The CDR3 sequence: CASSQSGTGVYEQYF. The sequenced CDR3 bases are TGTGCCAGCAGCCAATCCGGGACTGGAGTATATGAACAGTAC.

Remarks on this clone: Gene and germline names: mouse. The read terminates 1 residue ahead of where the CDR3 ends, so the germline J gene completes it. The gene calls are TRBV5 and TRBJ2-7; 7 bases agree with TRBD1. V lost 5 bases to trimming and J lost 0 bases; unmatched junction nucleotides: 4. The CDR3 totals 14 residues. Germline CDR1 LGHNA, CDR2 YNLKQL (reference sequence). CDR3 bases read: TGTGCCAGCAGCAGTCGGGACAGCTCCTATGAACAGTAC. Amino acids: CASSSRDSSYEQY. The whole CDR3 sequence reads CASSSRDSSYEQYF.